The source of this T cell receptor delta chain is a study of gamma-delta T cells after stem cell transplantation. Concerning this clone itself: A much larger clone differs from this one at a single base, so this may be a read error. Other nucleotide sequences from this sample produce the same CDR3.

TCRdb reapplied CATT to the RT-PCR reads. This sample carries around 1,700 delta-chain clones, roughly 4% of them seen once, and the ten largest clones take roughly two fifths. The sample consisted of gamma-delta T cells. The TCR sequence derives from a human donor. It is not recorded whose cells these are; they may come from a transplant donor.

This CDR3 reads CALGDGPSFPPMGLEGYVDSDKLIF. The CDR3 DNA reads as TGTGCTCTTGGGGATGGACCTTCCTTCCCTCCCATGGGGCTTGAGGGATACGTCGATTCCGATAAACTCATCTTC. The chain joins TRDV1 to TRDJ1; D might be TRDD3 (8 bases). The CDR3 has 25 amino acids. The germline CDR1 and CDR2 sequences are TSWWSYY and QGS.